The 20 T cell receptor beta chains in this list originate from one sample, sequenced in a study of early T cells in non-severe SARS-CoV-2 infection. One entry per CDR3 protein, called by TCRdb with MiXCR from the 5' RACE reads. The table lists approximately 77,000 distinct CDR3 sequences, about 12% of them singletons. The sample was whole blood. All receptors derive from an adult who was a healthcare worker with PCR-confirmed SARS-CoV-2 infection or an uninfected control (not recorded which).

This clonotype was counted a few times. The rearrangement uses TRBV2 and TRBJ1-3; D remains ambiguous. In germline, CDR1 is SNHLY, CDR2 FYNNEI. The V and J ends lost 7 bases and 2 bases respectively, with 12 bases between them. The CDR3 loop spans 14 amino acids. CDR3 sequence (DNA): TGTGCCAGCAAGTCGGCGGGGACTGGAAACACCATATATTTT. It codes for CASKSAGTGNTIYF.

As regards this clonotype: At one boundary the junction diverges from the germline segment, which might be a read error. The rearrangement joins TRBV28 to TRBJ2-7; a weak D match, TRBD1 (5 bases). Germline V lookup: CDR1 MDHEN, CDR2 SYDVKM. This CDR3 comprises 13 residues. CDR3 in amino acids: CAGSVTGPYEQYF. The CDR3 DNA sequence: TGTGCCGGCAGTGTTACAGGCCCCTACGAGCAGTACTTC.

The CDR3 here is CAWSPVSREAFF. CDR3 sequence (DNA): TGTGCCTGGAGCCCGGTGTCCCGTGAAGCTTTCTTT. The chain has TRBV30 and TRBJ1-1, with D uncertain. This CDR3 comprises 12 residues. Germline V gene data show CDR1 as GTSNPN and CDR2 as SVGIG (reference sequence). V was cut by 3 bases and J by 7 bases, with 12 bases left in between.

CDR3 in amino acids: CSARGPDPYLAYEQYF. In DNA, the CDR3 is TGCAGTGCTAGAGGGCCCGACCCATATCTCGCCTACGAGCAGTACTTC. The V gene is TRBV20-1, the J gene TRBJ2-7; no reliable D call. CDR3 size: 16 residues. CDR1 is DFQATT and CDR2 is SNEGSKA in the germline V gene (reference sequence). The ends were cut back, 1 base at V and 2 bases at J, with 18 bases in the middle.

At least ten counts were recorded for this clonotype. V is TRBV7-9 and J is TRBJ2-5; 7 positions match TRBD1. Germline CDR1 SEHNR, CDR2 FQNEAQ (reference sequence). V lost 3 bases and J lost 0; bases outside the gene matches: 10. CDR3 length equals 17 residues. This CDR3 is CASSFPLGTEYQETQYF. The CDR3 region has the DNA TGTGCCAGCAGCTTCCCCCTAGGGACAGAATACCAAGAGACCCAGTACTTC.

The chain employs TRBV12-3 or TRBV12-4 and TRBJ1-1, with D perhaps TRBD1 (5 bases). V gave up 7 bases and J gave up 4 bases, with 16 bases separating them. The CDR3 is made up of 14 amino acids. The CDR3 loop reads CASTQFGGSTEAFF. CDR3 DNA: TGTGCCAGCACACAATTCGGGGGTTCCACTGAAGCTTTCTTT.

With respect to this clonotype: At one end the junction does not follow the germline gene, possibly because of a read error. The chain combines TRBV5-1 with TRBJ2-6; 9 bases line up with TRBD1. Germline values: CDR1 SGHRS, CDR2 YFSETQ. The CDR3 extends over 16 amino acids. The CDR3 sequence: CAGSLQGASGANVLTF. CDR3 in DNA: TGCGCCGGCAGCTTACAGGGGGCGTCTGGGGCCAACGTCCTGACTTTC.

The rearrangement links TRBV11-2 to TRBJ2-4, with D unclear. Trimming removed 2 bases at V and 0 bases at J, with 11 bases between. CDR1 and CDR2 (germline): SGHAT, FQNNGV. CDR3 length: 16 amino acids. CDR3 sequence (DNA): TGTGCCAGCAGCTTACCTAGTGCGATAGCCAAAAACATTCAGTACTTC. Translating gives CASSLPSAIAKNIQYF.

The chain couples TRBV27 to TRBJ2-7, with D tentatively TRBD2 (6 bases). Per the germline V gene, CDR1 is MNHEY and CDR2 is SMNVEV (reference sequence). The CDR3 has 15 amino acids. Deletions cut 5 bases from V and 4 bases from J, with 18 bases between. The CDR3 DNA reads TGTGCCAGCAGTCCGGGACTGGGGAGCGGATACGAGCAGTACTTC. This gives the protein CASSPGLGSGYEQYF.

In its sample, this clonotype was seen a few times. The V and J genes are TRBV28 and TRBJ2-4; 9 bases match TRBD1. From germline, CDR1 is MDHEN and CDR2 SYDVKM. Trimming cost V 5 bases and J 11 bases; bases outside gene matches: 7. This CDR3 is built from 13 residues. CDR3 sequence: CASSKGTGSLQYF. The CDR3 bases are TGTGCCAGCAGTAAGGGGACAGGGTCGCTTCAGTACTTC.

A few counts support this clonotype. The rearrangement joins TRBV20-1 to TRBJ2-7, with 11 bases lining up with TRBD2. Germline V CDR1 and CDR2: DFQATT, SNEGSKA (reference sequence). The CDR3 covers 13 residues. The trim removed 5 bases at V and 5 bases at J, leaving 5 bases unmatched. Here the CDR3 reads CSARLAGSDEQYF. In DNA form, the CDR3 reads TGCAGTGCTCGACTAGCGGGATCTGACGAGCAGTACTTC.

V gene TRBV20-1 combines with J gene TRBJ1-3, with 10 positions matching TRBD1. This CDR3 region has 16 residues. With 1 base clipped from V and 0 bases from J, the junction kept 3 bases outside the gene matches. Per the germline V gene, CDR1 is DFQATT and CDR2 is SNEGSKA (reference sequence). CDR3 protein: CSARGDRGFSGNTIYF. The CDR3 DNA reads as TGCAGTGCTAGAGGGGACAGGGGTTTCTCTGGAAACACCATATATTTT.

This clonotype was seen ten or more times. The chain joins TRBV27 to TRBJ2-1; weak D call: TRBD1 (6 bases). The V gene lost 5 bases and the J gene lost 9 bases, with 23 bases spanning the gap. The germline V gene has CDR1 MNHEY and CDR2 SMNVEV (reference sequence). The CDR3 contains 16 residues. CDR3 sequence reads: CASSLGGGQPPGEQFF. The CDR3 nucleotides read TGTGCCAGCAGTCTTGGGGGCGGGCAACCCCCTGGTGAGCAGTTCTTC.

Only a few counts were recorded for this clonotype. The V and J genes are TRBV29-1 and TRBJ2-5, with D unclear. CDR3 length: 12 residues. Germline CDR1 SQVTM, CDR2 ANQGSEA. V was pared by 4 bases and J by 5 bases, with 11 bases between. Here the CDR3 reads CSVGGETETQYF. CDR3 coding DNA: TGCAGCGTTGGTGGGGAAACGGAGACCCAGTACTTC.

In this sample, this clonotype turned up a few times. For the CDR3, the DNA is TGTGCCAGCAGCCAGACCTACACCGGGGAGCTGTTTTTT. Encoded protein: CASSQTYTGELFF. This sequence joins TRBV3-1 and TRBJ2-2; unclear D gene. The germline CDR1 and CDR2 sequences are LGHDT and YNNKEL (reference sequence). There are 13 residues in the CDR3. V was clipped by 3 bases and J by 3 bases, with 5 bases between them.

In the case of this clonotype: Compared with germline, one end of the junction differs, possibly owing to a read error. The chain has TRBV5-1 and TRBJ2-7; the match to TRBD1 covers 8 bases. CDR3 length: 15 amino acids. CDR1 SGHRS and CDR2 YFSETQ come from the germline V gene. CDR3 region: CVSSPWTGSSYEQYF. CDR3 coding DNA: TGCGTCAGCAGCCCATGGACAGGGAGCTCCTACGAGCAGTACTTC.

The table lists this clonotype with many counts. The V gene is TRBV5-1, the J gene TRBJ2-5, with D perhaps TRBD1 or TRBD2 (6 bases each). Germline assignment: CDR1 SGHRS and CDR2 YFSETQ. The CDR3 extends over 17 amino acids. Trimming took 0 bases from V and 3 from J, leaving 18 bases between them. The CDR3 protein is CASSLGAGGRAEETQYF. Written as DNA, the CDR3 is TGCGCCAGCAGCTTGGGAGCCGGGGGCAGGGCCGAAGAGACCCAGTACTTC. The variable domain in full, completed from reference TRBV5-1 and TRBJ2-5, reads KAGVTQTPRYLIKTRGQQVTLSCSPISGHRSVSWYQQTPGQGLQFLFEYFSETQRNKGNFPGRFSGRQFSNSRSEMNVSTLELGDSALYLCASSLGAGGRAEETQYFGPGTRLLVL.

This clonotype was seen only a few times. V is TRBV3-1 and J is TRBJ2-1; D gene unclear. The length of the CDR3 is 14 residues. Trimming pared 0 bases from V and 6 bases from J, leaving 9 bases between. Germline CDR1 and CDR2: LGHDT and YNNKEL (reference sequence). The CDR3 region has the DNA TGTGCCAGCAGCCAAGATTGGCAAGGCAATGAGCAGTTCTTC. Translation gives CASSQDWQGNEQFF.

V is TRBV9 and J is TRBJ1-2; D is perhaps TRBD1 (6 bases). V lost 3 bases and J 4 bases, leaving 10 bases between the germline ends. This CDR3 is built from 13 residues. Germline V CDR1 and CDR2: SGDLS, YYNGEE. The CDR3 spells CASSGTGSYGYTF. DNA of the CDR3: TGTGCCAGCAGCGGCACAGGGAGCTATGGCTACACCTTC.

This clonotype was detected a few times. The chain employs TRBV5-1 and TRBJ2-1, with TRBD1 matching 8 bases. The CDR3 totals 15 residues. Germline CDR1 is SGHRS and CDR2 is YFSETQ. V shed 5 bases and J 1 base; nucleotides not matched to a gene: 5. The CDR3 sequence is CASSRGQGSYNEQFF. The CDR3 DNA is TGCGCCAGCAGTAGAGGACAGGGTTCCTACAATGAGCAGTTCTTC.